The sequence of this T cell receptor beta chain was determined in a study of shared clonotypes between healthy human individuals. This was a deep-level run. Some clones are missing from TCRdb's copy, which holds only in-frame ones; the method was immunoSEQ multiplex PCR. The data contain millions of clones, approximately 95% of them singletons. This CDR3 region has 15 residues. From germline, CDR1 is MGHRA and CDR2 YSYEKL. J was trimmed by 5 bases and V by 3 bases; bases with no gene match: 7. Details on this clone: Its matching antigen is unknown.

General study points: Richness estimates generally favored naive over memory subsets. Few donors limited the genetic and exposure-history diversity represented. Shared clonotypes across all four donors exceeded non-shared ones in generation probability.

The chain is built from TRBV4-1 and TRBJ2-3, with 8 bases matching TRBD2. Sequencing used naive CD4+ T cells sorted from blood. As to subset: CD45RA+ positively selected. This TCR derives from a man younger than 35 in good health. CDR3 in amino acids: CASSQPAGEVDTQYF. In DNA, the CDR3 is TGCGCCAGCAGCCAGCCAGCGGGGGAGGTAGATACGCAGTATTTT.